These 21 T cell receptor beta chains share one sample of origin, sequenced in a study of molecular identifiers for immune sequencing clone quantification. TCRdb independently ran MiXCR on the PCR reads; one entry per CDR3 protein. Among about 630,000 distinct CDR3 sequences listed, about 25% were seen once. Sequenced material: naive CD8+ T cells from blood, with Jurkat cell RNA spiked in. The sample's subset: FACS-sorted CD8+CD4-CCR7+CD45RA+ naive T cells. All receptors derive from a human donor in good health. Some libraries in this study had Jurkat cell RNA spiked in.

This clonotype was picked up many times. The chain is built from TRBV7-9 and TRBJ1-1; no reliable D call. The CDR3 runs 14 residues. Deletions cut 0 bases from V and 8 bases from J, with 13 bases between. Germline values: CDR1 SEHNR, CDR2 FQNEAQ (reference sequence). The DNA for the CDR3 is TGTGCCAGCAGCTTAGCGGAGGGTCCCGTCGAAGCTTTCTTT. It codes for CASSLAEGPVEAFF.

Comment on this clonotype: Possible read error: a much larger clone is one base away. The chain recombines TRBV20-1 with TRBJ2-7, with 10 bases aligning to TRBD2. Germline V gene sequence: CDR1 DFQATT, CDR2 SNEGSKA (reference sequence). The CDR3 contains 15 residues. The CDR3 nucleotides read TGCAGTGCTAGAGATGGCGCTAGCGGGAGCTACGAGCAGTGCTTC. Translated, it gives CSARDGASGSYEQCF.

In this sample, this clonotype turned up many times. This sequence joins TRBV20-1 and TRBJ2-7, with D unresolved. The V end lost 6 bases, the J end lost 6 bases, and 12 bases lay between the germline ends. Germline-derived CDR1 and CDR2 are DFQATT and SNEGSKA (reference sequence). This CDR3 is built from 11 residues. The CDR3 DNA sequence: TGCAGTGCGGTTCCCGAATCCGAGCAGTACTTC. This codes for CSAVPESEQYF.

This clonotype was found once. Being one base from a much bigger clone, this may be a read error. The chain has TRBV30 and TRBJ1-1; perhaps TRBD1 as D (5 bases). CDR1 GTSNPN and CDR2 SVGIG come from the germline V gene (reference sequence). Trimming cost V 1 base and J 10 bases, with 13 bases left between them. The CDR3 loop spans 12 amino acids. CDR3 amino acids: CAWSAGGPTAFF. For the CDR3, the DNA is TGTGCCTGGAGTGCCGGGGGTCCGACAGCTTTCTTT. Variable domain in full (rest from reference TRBV30 and TRBJ1-1): SQTIHQWPATLVQPVGSPLSLECTVEGTSNPNLYWYRQAAGRGLQLLFYSVGIGQISSEVPQNLSASRPQDRQFILSSKKLLLSDSGFYLCAWSAGGPTAFFGQGTRLTVV.

The CDR3, as DNA: TGTGCTAGTGGTTTGGATTCTGTATTTCAGGGGGCTCGACAAGAGACCCAGTACTTC. This gives the protein CASGLDSVFQGARQETQYF. V gene TRBV12-5 combines with J gene TRBJ2-5; 8 positions match TRBD1. J gave up 2 bases and V 1 base, and 15 bases lay outside the gene matches. Germline V gives CDR1 LGHNT, CDR2 FRNRAP. This CDR3 has 19 amino acids.

In its sample, this clonotype was seen many times. The chain recombines TRBV12-3 or TRBV12-4 with TRBJ2-1, with 13 bases identical to TRBD2. The CDR3 consists of 17 residues. V dropped 6 bases and J dropped 3; count of bases not matched to a gene: 8. DNA of the CDR3: TGTGCCAGCAGACCCACTAGCGGGGGGGTGAACTACAATGAGCAGTTCTTC. Amino acid sequence: CASRPTSGGVNYNEQFF.

Ten or more counts support this clonotype. CDR3 residues: CSVEDPGQGAYEQYF. The CDR3 region has the DNA TGCAGCGTTGAAGATCCAGGACAGGGGGCCTACGAGCAGTACTTC. The chain recombines TRBV29-1 with TRBJ2-7; 10 bases line up with TRBD1. This CDR3 is 15 amino acids long. Unmatched junction bases numbered 4, after V lost 0 bases and J lost 2 bases. Germline-derived CDR1 and CDR2 are SQVTM and ANQGSEA.

This clonotype came up a few times. CDR3: CASSADSPRNYGYTF. DNA of the CDR3: TGTGCCAGCAGCGCGGACAGCCCCCGTAACTATGGCTACACCTTC. The chain joins TRBV7-9 to TRBJ1-2, with D maybe TRBD1 (6 bases). This CDR3 has 15 amino acids. Germline lookup yields CDR1 SEHNR and CDR2 FQNEAQ (reference sequence). Deletions cut 5 bases from V and 1 base from J, with 14 bases between.

This clonotype was observed a handful of times. The J gene is TRBJ2-2, the V gene TRBV27; D is possibly TRBD1 (5 bases). The CDR3 spans 16 residues. With 1 base removed from V and 4 bases from J, the gap between germline ends came to 13 bases. Germline V lookup: CDR1 MNHEY, CDR2 SMNVEV (reference sequence). In DNA, the CDR3 is TGTGCCAGCAGTTTATTGTGGCAGGGTGGCACCGGGGAGCTGTTTTTT. It codes for CASSLLWQGGTGELFF.

This chain links TRBV27 with TRBJ2-7; D may be TRBD1 (6 bases). V was trimmed by 3 bases and J by 1 base, leaving 13 bases between them. CDR1 and CDR2 from the germline V gene are MNHEY and SMNVEV (reference sequence). The CDR3 has 15 amino acids. In DNA, the CDR3 is TGTGCCAGCAGTTTCAGGGGTATGAGGTCCTACGAGCAGTACTTC. It encodes CASSFRGMRSYEQYF.

There are a few counts of this clonotype. A junction end diverges from the germline sequence, so it may reflect a read error. The CDR3 DNA is TGTGGCAGCAGTCTAGGACAGGGGGCGACCTACGAGCAGTACTTC. It specifies CGSSLGQGATYEQYF. The rearrangement uses TRBV27 and TRBJ2-7; 11 bases map to TRBD1. Germline values: CDR1 MNHEY, CDR2 SMNVEV (reference sequence). This CDR3 is built from 15 residues.

V usage is TRBV28 and J usage is TRBJ1-1, with D unresolved. Trimming left V 3 bases short and J 7 bases short, with 12 bases between. From germline, CDR1 is MDHEN and CDR2 SYDVKM. This CDR3 spans 13 amino acids. DNA for the CDR3: TGTGCCAGCAGTTTTTTTACCCCCGATGAAGCTTTCTTT. Residues: CASSFFTPDEAFF. Full variable domain (rest looked up from reference TRBV28 and TRBJ1-1): DVKVTQSSRYLVKRTGEKVFLECVQDMDHENMFWYRQDPGLGLRLIYFSYDVKMKEKGDIPEGYSVSREKKERFSLILESASTNQTSMYLCASSFFTPDEAFFGQGTRLTVV.

CDR3 sequence reads: CASSQELAAISGANVLTF. As DNA, the CDR3 is TGCGCCAGCAGCCAGGAGCTAGCGGCGATCTCTGGGGCCAACGTCCTGACTTTC. The V call is TRBV5-1, the J call TRBJ2-6; 7 bases align to TRBD2. The length of the CDR3 is 18 residues. Germline trimming cut 4 bases from V and 0 bases from J; bases unmatched to any gene: 10. Germline CDR1 SGHRS, CDR2 YFSETQ.

The rearrangement uses TRBV4-3 and TRBJ1-2; D may be TRBD1 (5 bases). Germline CDR1 reads LGHNA; CDR2 reads YSLEER. The CDR3 is 13 residues long. V lost 0 bases and J lost 5, with 7 bases in between. The CDR3 sequence: CASSQDSGYGYTF. CDR3 DNA sequence: TGCGCCAGCAGCCAAGATTCAGGGTATGGCTACACCTTC.

About this clonotype: A single base separates this from a much larger clone, so it may be a read error. V usage is TRBV7-6 and J usage is TRBJ2-7; D possibly corresponds to TRBD2 (5 bases). V lost 8 bases, J lost 6 bases, and 17 bases lay in between. This CDR3 comprises 13 residues. Germline lookup yields CDR1 SGHVS and CDR2 FNYEAQ. Here the CDR3 reads CASCGGTHSEQYF. CDR3 nucleotides: TGTGCCAGCTGTGGAGGCACGCACTCCGAGCAGTACTTC. The variable domain in full, with the rest retrieved from reference TRBV7-6 and TRBJ2-7, is GAGVSQSPRYKVTKRGQDVALRCDPISGHVSLYWYRQALGQGPEFLTYFNYEAQQDKSGLPNDRFSAERPEGSISTLTIQRTEQRDSAMYRCASCGGTHSEQYFGPGTRLTVT.

This clonotype appeared many times. V and J are TRBV5-1 and TRBJ2-7; 10 bases match TRBD2. Germline trimming cut 4 bases from V and 1 base from J; bases unmatched to any gene: 11. The CDR3 contains 17 residues. CDR1 and CDR2 (germline): SGHRS, YFSETQ. Here the CDR3 DNA reads TGCGCCAGCAGCGTAATAGCGGGGGGTCCGAATTCCTACGAGCAGTACTTC. Protein sequence: CASSVIAGGPNSYEQYF. Variable domain in full (rest from reference TRBV5-1 and TRBJ2-7): KAGVTQTPRYLIKTRGQQVTLSCSPISGHRSVSWYQQTPGQGLQFLFEYFSETQRNKGNFPGRFSGRQFSNSRSEMNVSTLELGDSALYLCASSVIAGGPNSYEQYFGPGTRLTVT.

The chain employs TRBV11-2 and TRBJ2-4, with TRBD2 matching 14 bases. Trimming took 1 base from V and 0 from J; bases not matched to a gene: 8. This CDR3 has 20 amino acids. Per the germline V gene, CDR1 is SGHAT and CDR2 is FQNNGV. The CDR3 is CASSLGPGTSGGLAKNIQYF. The CDR3 nucleotides are TGTGCCAGCAGCTTAGGGCCAGGGACTAGCGGGGGCCTAGCCAAAAACATTCAGTACTTC.

Details on this clonotype: Germline is not matched at one junction end, which may reflect a read error. This chain connects TRBV7-6 to TRBJ2-5; 12 positions match TRBD2. The CDR3 consists of 18 residues. Germline CDR1 reads SGHVS; CDR2 reads FNYEAQ. CDR3 sequence: CASSLYLAGGPGQEPQYF. DNA of the CDR3: TGTGCCAGCAGCTTATATCTAGCGGGGGGGCCGGGGCAAGAGCCCCAGTACTTC.

On this clonotype itself: A much larger clone is a single base away; this may be a read error. This chain uses TRBV5-6 with TRBJ2-7, with D unresolved. Germline CDR1 and CDR2: SGHDT and YYEEEE. Trimming cost V 0 bases and J 2 bases, with 9 bases left between them. CDR3 length equals 14 residues. The CDR3 loop is CASSLGQITYEQYF. The CDR3 coding sequence is TGTGCCAGCAGCTTGGGGCAAATCACCTACGAGCAGTACTTC.

Remarks on this clonotype: At one of its ends the junction is not consistent with the germline gene, which may arise from a read error. The chain is built from TRBV20-1 and TRBJ2-7, with D tentatively TRBD1 or TRBD2 (5 bases each). Looked up from germline, CDR1 is DFQATT and CDR2 is SNEGSKA (reference sequence). CDR3 size: 16 residues. The CDR3 sequence is CSARGLLPGTSYEQCF. CDR3 DNA sequence: TGCAGTGCTAGAGGTCTCCTCCCCGGGACCTCCTACGAGCAGTGCTTC.

The table lists this clonotype with many counts. V and J are TRBV7-2 and TRBJ2-3, with TRBD2 identical over 10 bases. CDR1 and CDR2 from the germline V gene are SGHTA and FQGNSA. V shed 1 base, J shed 5 bases, and the junction held 6 bases outside the gene matches. The CDR3 runs 16 residues. The CDR3 DNA follows: TGTGCCAGCAGCTTAGTTCTAGCGGGAGCTGGAGATACGCAGTATTTT. This translates into CASSLVLAGAGDTQYF.